What follows are 4 T cell receptor beta chains derived from one specimen sequenced in a study of T cell responses to AZD1222 COVID-19 vaccine. Repertoires were generated with immunoSEQ multiplex PCR, while TCRdb's copy carries only in-frame clones and drops some. The profile shows around 100,000 clones, roughly 90% of them singletons. The specimen was peripheral blood, collected on day 0 of AZD1222 vaccination. The source of these receptors is an adult in good health.

The V gene is TRBV6-5, the J gene TRBJ1-2; D is possibly TRBD1 (5 bases). Trimming shortened V by 0 bases and J by 1 base, and 12 bases separated the two germline ends. This CDR3 spans 16 amino acids. Per germline, CDR1 MNHEY and CDR2 SVGAGI. The CDR3: CASSYSQGRGNYGYTF. In nucleotides, the CDR3 is TGTGCCAGCAGTTACTCGCAGGGACGGGGTAACTATGGCTACACCTTC.

V usage is TRBV6-6 and J usage is TRBJ1-4; possible D gene TRBD1, 6 bases. V lost 4 bases and J lost 0, with 9 bases in between. CDR1 is MNHNY and CDR2 is SVGAGI in the germline V gene (reference sequence). The CDR3 is made up of 15 amino acids. CDR3 in DNA: TGTGCCAGCAGTTTAGGGGGGACAACTAATGAAAAACTGTTTTTT. Translated: CASSLGGTTNEKLFF.

CDR3 DNA: TGTGCTAGTGGTCCGGACGGACGCTCCTACGAGCAGTACTTC. Protein: CASGPDGRSYEQYF. The chain employs TRBV12-5 and TRBJ2-7; D gene unclear. CDR3 size: 14 residues. V was cut by 5 bases and J by 0 bases, with 11 bases left in between. Germline assignment: CDR1 LGHNT and CDR2 FRNRAP.

In regard to this clone: A read error may produce the germline difference seen at one junction end. The rearrangement joins TRBV7-7 to TRBJ2-3; D is unclear. This CDR3 is built from 13 residues. Germline values: CDR1 SSHAT, CDR2 FNYEAQ (reference sequence). The CDR3 reads CASSLSRTDTQYF. CDR3 sequence (DNA): TGTGCTAGCAGCTTATCCCGCACAGATACGCAGTATTTT.